Included here is one T cell receptor beta chain sequence, with context. Its cognate antigen has yet to be identified. Nothing much larger sits one base from this clone, and base qualities are not available. This sample was taken from a study of blood T cell repertoires in COVID-19 (dated by TCRdb to about 2020). Context from the whole study: Samples from collaborators originated in the United States, Italy and Spain and spanned both the acute and convalescent phases of COVID-19. The samples were drawn from two sources: the first 160 participants of the ongoing ImmuneRACE study, and 950 to 1,500 subjects contributed by 6 global collaborators. HLA class I and class II types, where available, came from metadata supplied by the sample provider rather than from assay-based typing. A de-identified subject ID, COVID-19 status, age in years and sex were almost always included in the sample metadata. A freely available public database, intended as a resource for researchers studying the immune response to SARS-CoV-2, is where the repertoires were released. The dataset comprised deeply sampled blood TCRbeta repertoires from subjects exposed to, actively infected with, or recovered from COVID-19. The prospective study material was composed of cDNA or gDNA derived from T cells, B-cell-depleted T cells, or PBMCs.

Each collaborating institution followed its own protocols to collect whole blood in K2EDTA tubes. For TCRbeta analysis, collaborators shipped samples in one of three forms: frozen whole blood, isolated PBMCs, or DNA extracted from either of those sample types. Study-wide findings and limitations: The quantity of clinical and demographic metadata differed by source and by participant and was supplied without curation.

The CDR3 spans 15 residues, from the cysteine through the phenylalanine. The only DNA kept is the CDR3, 45 bases in frame from the first base. CDR1 SGHRS and CDR2 YFSETQ were looked up in the germline V gene. V and J are truncated by 4 bases and 7 bases respectively, leaving an intervening sequence of 21 bases. The immunoSEQ Assay, a bias-controlled multiplex PCR, was used to amplify TCRbeta CDR3 regions from genomic DNA. The authors' analysis ran thus. The number of nucleated cells in each sample was estimated by amplification of reference gene primers within the assay. To quantify the absolute abundance of each unique TCRbeta CDR3 rearrangement, sequence reads were collapsed and filtered. Productive Simpson clonality was computed per sample as the square root of Simpson's diversity index over productive rearrangements. As stored in TCRdb, this immuneACCESS dataset retains in-frame rearrangements with V and J assigned. A fraction of the clones does not appear; measured against another copy, unresolved V genes explain less than half of the discrepancy, and the remainder lacks a known reason. V, J and clone size were drawn from that table, and D and trimming were deduced from the DNA. In this sample the table shows tens of thousands of clones, about 85% of which occur a single time. The ten top clones hold about 9% of the sample.

The clonotype comes from a human donor in a cohort sampled during active COVID-19. The rearrangement combines TRBV5-1 with TRBJ2-7, with TRBD2 perhaps the D gene, on 6 matching bases. Sequenced sample: peripheral blood. Here is the DNA: TGCGCCAGCAGCGCGTATAGCGGCCCCATGGGGGAGCAGTACTTC. Translated, it gives CASSAYSGPMGEQYF.